Listed below are T cell receptor beta chains from one sample, sequenced in a study of shared clonotypes between healthy human individuals. Assay used: immunoSEQ multiplex PCR; TCRdb lists only in-frame clones, some missing. The sample has around 1.1 million clones, approximately 80% seen once. Sequenced sample: memory CD4+ T cells from PBMCs. The receptors were gathered from a man between 18 and 29 years old in good health. Some clones in this sample may be carry-over from other donors' samples. The CDR3 runs from the conserved cysteine through the conserved F or W. D genes are given only for firm matches. Clone size is not always given. Where it is, it says once, few, many or a class for expanded clones.

>NA|many|TRBJ1-5|TRBV9
TGTGCCAGCAGCACCAATCAGCCCCAGCATTTT
CASSTNQPQHF
>NA|NA|TRBJ2-3|TRBV5-4
TGTGCCAGCCTCAGAACTCCCCTGGCCGCAGATACGCAGTATTTT
CASLRTPLAADTQYF
>NA|NA|TRBJ2-5|TRBV7-2
TGTGCCAGCAGCCCCCGGAGGGAGGAGACCCAGTACTTC
CASSPRREETQYF
>NA|NA|TRBJ2-3|TRBV5-1
TGCGCCAGCCGCCCAACCGGGCTGGGAGCAGATACGCAGTATTTT
CASRPTGLGADTQYF
>TRBD2|NA|TRBJ2-1|TRBV5-1
TGCGCCAGCAGCCAAAGGCGGGGGGCCCCCAATGAGCAGTTCTTC
CASSQRRGAPNEQFF
>TRBD2|NA|TRBJ2-7|TRBV6-5
TGTGCCAGCAGACTCCTAGCGGGAGAACCCTACGAGCAGTACTTC
CASRLLAGEPYEQYF
>NA|NA|TRBJ2-3|TRBV5-1
TGCGCCAGCAGCCTCTTTTCGGCAGATACGCAGTATTTT
CASSLFSADTQYF
>NA|NA|TRBJ1-1|TRBV29-1
TGCAGCGTTCTTGCCAGGGAGACAAAAAACACTGAAGCTTTCTTT
CSVLARETKNTEAFF
>NA|many|TRBJ2-2|TRBV7-3
TGTGCCAGCAGCGGGGACGGTATCCCCGGGGAGCTGTTTTTT
CASSGDGIPGELFF
>NA|NA|TRBJ2-7|TRBV6-6
TGTGCCAGCATCGGGGGAGCGGGGACATCCTACGAGCAGTACTTC
CASIGGAGTSYEQYF
>NA|NA|TRBJ1-2|TRBV28
TGTGCCATCAGGGACCCGGCTAACTATGGCTACACCTTC
CAIRDPANYGYTF
>TRBD1|NA|TRBJ1-2|TRBV5-1
TGCGCCAGCAGGACAGGGGGGCCCGGCGGCTACACCTTC
CASRTGGPGGYTF
>TRBD1|NA|TRBJ1-3|TRBV2
TGTGCCAGCAGCGAACGGACAGGAGGGGGCTCACGACGCTCTGGAAACACCATATATTTT
CASSERTGGGSRRSGNTIYF
>TRBD2|NA|TRBJ2-5|TRBV28
TGTGCCAGCAGTTTGCCTACCCGCGGGGGGAGGGAGACCCAGTACTTC
CASSLPTRGGRETQYF
>NA|NA|TRBJ2-7|TRBV5-4
TGTGCCAGCAGCTTGGATGGCTACGAGCAGTACTTC
CASSLDGYEQYF
>TRBD1|once|TRBJ2-7|TRBV27
TGTGCCAGCAGCCGAACACCGGGACAGCACTACGAGCAGTACTTC
CASSRTPGQHYEQYF
>TRBD2|NA|TRBJ2-3|TRBV5-8
TGTGCCAGCAGCTTGTATGCGGGAGGGCCCGATACGCAGTATTTT
CASSLYAGGPDTQYF
>NA|once|TRBJ2-1|TRBV9
TGTGCCAGCAGCGTAAGAGGGGGTGGTGGGGTGAATGAGCAGTTCTTC
CASSVRGGGGVNEQFF
>TRBD1|NA|TRBJ2-5|TRBV12-5
TGTGCTAGTGGTTTTTCAGGGGGAGAGACCCAGTACTTC
CASGFSGGETQYF
>NA|NA|TRBJ1-1|TRBV7-9
TGTGCCAGCAGCGCGACAGAAACTGAAGCTTTCTTT
CASSATETEAFF
>TRBD1|NA|TRBJ2-5|TRBV9
TGTGCCAGCAGCGTAGGGGACAGCCAAGAGACCCAGTACTTC
CASSVGDSQETQYF
>TRBD1|NA|TRBJ1-1|TRBV18
TGTGCCAGCTCACCACGACAGGGTAGGAACACTGAAGCTTTCTTT
CASSPRQGRNTEAFF
>NA|NA|TRBJ1-5|TRBV9
TGTGCCAGCAGCCCTAGAGATGGGTGGGGACAGCCCCAGCATTTT
CASSPRDGWGQPQHF
>NA|NA|TRBJ2-1|TRBV7-9
TGTGCCAGCAGCTTAATTAGCTTCGTTTTAGGGTCGGAGCAGTTCTTC
CASSLISFVLGSEQFF
>NA|NA|TRBJ1-1|TRBV25-1
TGTGCCAGCAGTGGCAGGACTGAAGCTTTCTTT
CASSGRTEAFF
>TRBD2|NA|TRBJ2-2|TRBV6-6
TGTGCCAGCAGCCCTGTGGGACTAGCGGTAGGGGGGGAGCTGTTTTTT
CASSPVGLAVGGELFF
>TRBD2|NA|TRBJ2-5|TRBV5-4
TGTGCCAGCACCGACGAGCGGGAGCGCGTAGAGACCCAGTACTTC
CASTDERERVETQYF
>NA|few|TRBJ1-5|TRBV6-1
TGTGCCAGCAGTGGGGATCCGTTGGTGGGGACCCGCAATCAGCCCCAGCATTTT
CASSGDPLVGTRNQPQHF
>TRBD1|NA|TRBJ1-4|TRBV29-1
TGCAGCGTTGGTGGGACAGGGTATGAAAAACTGTTTTTT
CSVGGTGYEKLFF
>TRBD1|NA|TRBJ1-2|TRBV19
TGTGCCAGTAGTCCCCCACAGGGGGCATGGTATGGCTACACCTTC
CASSPPQGAWYGYTF
>NA|NA|TRBJ2-1|TRBV6-1
TGTGCCAGCAGTGAACTTAGAAAATTCTTC
CASSELRKFF
>TRBD1|NA|TRBJ2-7|TRBV29-1
TGCAGCGCAATTGGGACAGGGGGATGGTACGAGCAGTACTTC
CSAIGTGGWYEQYF
>NA|NA|TRBJ2-7|TRBV11-2
TGTGCCAGCAGCTTAAGGGCACCGGGCCCCTACGAGCAGTACTTC
CASSLRAPGPYEQYF
>NA|NA|TRBJ2-7|TRBV6-6
TGTGCCAGCAGTTACTCGAGGGGTGGGAGCGCCTACGAGCAGTACTTC
CASSYSRGGSAYEQYF
>NA|NA|TRBJ2-5|TRBV2
TGTGCCAGCCTCAACCGGTGGGTACTGCGGGAGACCCAGTACTTC
CASLNRWVLRETQYF
>NA|NA|TRBJ1-5|TRBV27
TGTGCCAGCAGTCCCGACGGGGGGACTCGGCCCCAGCATTTT
CASSPDGGTRPQHF
>NA|once|TRBJ2-1|TRBV5-4
TGTGCCAGCACCCTCCTAGCGAACAATGAGCAGTTCTTC
CASTLLANNEQFF
>TRBD2|NA|TRBJ2-7|TRBV9
TGTGCCAGCAGCGCTGGCCGACTAGCGGAAACCTACGAGCAGTACTTC
CASSAGRLAETYEQYF
>NA|NA|TRBJ2-5|TRBV7-8
TGTGCCAGCAGCCGGAGCCTGGGGTACGGCCAAGAGACCCAGTACTTC
CASSRSLGYGQETQYF
>TRBD1|NA|TRBJ2-5|TRBV6-1
TGTGCCAGCAGTGGATTGACAGGGATCGAGACCCAGTACTTC
CASSGLTGIETQYF
>NA|NA|TRBJ2-2|TRBV11-2
TGTGCCAGCAGCCGCAGCTTTGCGAACACCGGGGAGCTGTTTTTT
CASSRSFANTGELFF
>NA|NA|TRBJ2-5|TRBV7-9
TGTGCCAGCACCCCCTTCCAGGAGACCCAGTACTTC
CASTPFQETQYF
>NA|NA|TRBJ2-5|TRBV2
TGTGCCAGCAGTCCTACTATGGGGGGCGAGACCCAGTACTTC
CASSPTMGGETQYF
>NA|NA|TRBJ2-7|TRBV4-3
TGCGCCAGCAGCCAAGATAGTAGAAGGAACGAGCAGTACTTC
CASSQDSRRNEQYF
>TRBD2|NA|TRBJ2-1|TRBV9
TGTGCCAGCAGCGCGACTAGCGGGAGTTGGAATGAGCAGTTCTTC
CASSATSGSWNEQFF
>NA|NA|TRBJ1-2|TRBV7-6
TGTGCCAGCAGCCCCCCCGGGGCTAACTATGGCTACACCTTC
CASSPPGANYGYTF
>NA|NA|TRBJ1-4|TRBV6-1
TGTGCCAGCAGTGCCGAGGAGTGGGAAAAACTGTTTTTT
CASSAEEWEKLFF
>NA|many|TRBJ2-6|TRBV9
TGTGCCAGCAGCGTAGTCAGCTCTGGGGCCAACGTCCTGACTTTC
CASSVVSSGANVLTF
>TRBD2|NA|TRBJ2-1|TRBV7-2
TGTGCCAGCAGCTTAGGTCTTAAGCGGGAGGATGAGCAGTTCTTC
CASSLGLKREDEQFF
>NA|NA|TRBJ2-7|TRBV6-6
TGTGCCTCCTCGCGCGGACAGAGCACACGGGACGAGCAGTACTTC
CASSRGQSTRDEQYF
>TRBD2|NA|TRBJ2-1|TRBV7-2
TGTGCCAGCAGCTTCACGCGGGAGATATTCAATGAGCAGTTCTTC
CASSFTREIFNEQFF